The rows below give T cell receptor beta chains drawn from one sample of a study of blood T cell repertoires in COVID-19. TCRdb's table, derived via immunoSEQ multiplex PCR, lists solely in-frame clones and lacks some. The sample shows some 190,000 clones, 70% to 90% of them seen only once. The sequencing input was peripheral blood. The receptors stem from a man in his sixties with acute or convalescent COVID-19. The CDR3 runs from the conserved cysteine through the conserved F or W. The D gene is left open where the match is weak. A row's size may be missing; if present it is once, few, many or a size class.

size: .; J: TRBJ2-7; D: TRBD2; length: 16; V: TRBV29-1; CDR3: CSVSPRKTSGGHEQYF; DNA: TGCAGCGTTTCCCCCCGTAAGACTAGCGGGGGCCACGAGCAGTACTTC
size: .; J: TRBJ2-7; D: TRBD2; length: 15; V: TRBV5-1; CDR3: CASSYLGLAAYEQYF; DNA: TGCGCCAGCAGCTACCTAGGACTAGCGGCCTACGAGCAGTACTTC
size: .; J: TRBJ2-1; D: TRBD2; length: 15; V: TRBV6-5; CDR3: CASRSGLATYNEQFF; DNA: TGTGCCAGCAGAAGCGGACTAGCGACCTACAATGAGCAGTTCTTC
size: .; J: TRBJ2-1; D: TRBD2; length: 12; V: TRBV5-4; CDR3: CASSLSAGEAFF; DNA: TGTGCCAGCAGCTTGTCGGCGGGAGAGGCGTTCTTC
size: .; J: TRBJ2-7; D: .; length: 13; V: TRBV6-5; CDR3: CASRKQRTYEQYF; DNA: TGTGCCAGCAGGAAACAGAGAACCTACGAGCAGTACTTC
size: .; J: TRBJ2-7; D: .; length: 14; V: TRBV14; CDR3: CASSQGTGPYEQYF; DNA: TGTGCCAGCAGCCAAGGAACAGGGCCCTACGAGCAGTACTTC
size: .; J: TRBJ2-5; D: TRBD2; length: 19; V: TRBV27; CDR3: CASSFSGLAGGPGIRAQYF; DNA: TGTGCCAGCAGTTTCTCGGGACTAGCGGGAGGCCCTGGGATCAGGGCCCAGTACTTC
size: .; J: TRBJ2-3; D: TRBD2; length: 18; V: TRBV3-1/TRBV3-2; CDR3: CASSPWIVLAGSTDTQYF; DNA: TGTGCCAGCAGCCCCTGGATCGTACTAGCGGGAAGCACAGATACGCAGTATTTT
size: .; J: TRBJ1-2; D: TRBD1; length: 16; V: TRBV7-9; CDR3: CASSLESGTGTYGYTF; DNA: TGTGCCAGCAGCTTAGAATCCGGGACAGGCACCTATGGCTACACCTTC
size: .; J: TRBJ2-6; D: .; length: 16; V: TRBV9; CDR3: CASSAVSVSGANVLTF; DNA: TGTGCCAGCAGCGCCGTATCCGTTTCCGGGGCCAACGTCCTGACTTTC
size: .; J: TRBJ2-1; D: .; length: 14; V: TRBV27; CDR3: CASSYDGRTSEQFF; DNA: TGTGCCAGCTCCTATGACGGGAGAACATCTGAGCAGTTCTTC
size: .; J: TRBJ2-3; D: TRBD1; length: 15; V: TRBV10-3; CDR3: CAISSTGGKTDTQYF; DNA: TGTGCCATCAGTTCGACAGGGGGCAAGACAGATACGCAGTATTTT
size: .; J: TRBJ2-1; D: TRBD2; length: 15; V: TRBV2; CDR3: CASSLTSGQYNEQFF; DNA: TGTGCCAGCAGCTTGACTAGCGGACAGTACAATGAGCAGTTCTTC
size: .; J: TRBJ2-7; D: TRBD1; length: 15; V: TRBV19; CDR3: CASSPAGQGIYEQYF; DNA: TGTGCCAGTAGCCCAGCGGGACAGGGGATCTACGAGCAGTACTTC
size: .; J: TRBJ2-2; D: TRBD1; length: 15; V: TRBV5-4; CDR3: CASSFDRAITGELFF; DNA: TGTGCCAGCAGCTTCGACAGGGCCATCACCGGGGAGCTGTTTTTT
size: .; J: TRBJ1-5; D: .; length: 13; V: TRBV7-9; CDR3: CASSLKGDQPQHF; DNA: TGTGCCAGCAGCTTAAAAGGGGATCAGCCCCAGCATTTT
size: .; J: TRBJ2-1; D: TRBD1; length: 16; V: TRBV10-3; CDR3: CAISESAQGALNEQFF; DNA: TGTGCCATCAGTGAGTCGGCACAGGGGGCGTTAAATGAGCAGTTCTTC
size: .; J: TRBJ2-1; D: TRBD2; length: 13; V: TRBV3-1/TRBV3-2; CDR3: CASSQSSGSIQFF; DNA: TGTGCCAGCAGCCAATCGAGCGGGAGCATACAGTTCTTC
size: .; J: TRBJ2-7; D: TRBD1; length: 13; V: TRBV29-1; CDR3: CSASPTGGHEQYF; DNA: TGCAGCGCGAGTCCGACAGGGGGCCACGAGCAGTACTTC
size: .; J: TRBJ2-7; D: .; length: 14; V: TRBV28; CDR3: CASRRQGGVYEQYF; DNA: TGTGCCAGCAGGAGACAGGGAGGAGTGTACGAGCAGTACTTC
size: .; J: TRBJ2-1; D: .; length: 13; V: TRBV3-1/TRBV3-2; CDR3: CASSQLAGYEQFF; DNA: TGTGCCAGCAGCCAATTAGCCGGCTATGAGCAGTTCTTC
size: .; J: TRBJ1-2; D: .; length: 13; V: TRBV19; CDR3: CASSMKGVLGYTF; DNA: TGTGCCAGTAGTATGAAAGGAGTACTGGGCTACACCTTC
size: .; J: TRBJ2-1; D: TRBD2; length: 14; V: TRBV28; CDR3: CASRTTGLVNEQFF; DNA: TGTGCCAGCAGGACGACGGGACTAGTCAATGAGCAGTTCTTC
size: few; J: TRBJ1-5; D: .; length: 15; V: TRBV6-5; CDR3: CASRTDKFSNQPQHF; DNA: TGTGCCAGCAGGACAGATAAGTTTAGCAATCAGCCCCAGCATTTT
size: .; J: TRBJ2-1; D: .; length: 13; V: TRBV9; CDR3: CASSPGTVNEQFF; DNA: TGTGCCAGCAGCCCCGGGACTGTCAATGAGCAGTTCTTC
size: .; J: TRBJ2-7; D: TRBD2; length: 14; V: TRBV5-1; CDR3: CASGTSGGTYEQYF; DNA: TGCGCCAGCGGGACTAGCGGGGGAACTTACGAGCAGTACTTC
size: .; J: TRBJ1-5; D: TRBD1; length: 13; V: TRBV6-6; CDR3: CASTTGANQPQHF; DNA: TGTGCCAGCACGACAGGGGCGAATCAGCCCCAGCATTTT
size: few; J: TRBJ2-7; D: TRBD1; length: 12; V: TRBV28; CDR3: CAKRQGAAEQYF; DNA: TGTGCCAAGCGACAGGGGGCCGCAGAGCAGTACTTC
size: .; J: TRBJ2-1; D: .; length: 18; V: TRBV27; CDR3: CASSSLVEAQLSYNEQFF; DNA: TGTGCCAGCAGTTCCCTGGTGGAAGCGCAACTATCCTACAATGAGCAGTTCTTC
size: .; J: TRBJ2-7; D: TRBD1; length: 10; V: TRBV5-3; CDR3: CARTGGEQYF; DNA: TGTGCCAGGACAGGGGGCGAGCAGTACTTC
size: .; J: TRBJ2-2; D: .; length: 13; V: TRBV5-6; CDR3: CASSYTWTGELFF; DNA: TGTGCCAGCAGCTACACGTGGACCGGGGAGCTGTTTTTT
size: .; J: TRBJ2-7; D: TRBD2; length: 15; V: TRBV18; CDR3: CASSSSGRADYEQYF; DNA: TGTGCCAGCTCATCTAGCGGGAGGGCAGACTACGAGCAGTACTTC
size: .; J: TRBJ2-7; D: TRBD2; length: 17; V: TRBV7-2; CDR3: CASSLVALGSGGVEQYF; DNA: TGTGCCAGCAGCTTAGTGGCCCTGGGTAGCGGGGGGGTCGAGCAGTACTTC
size: .; J: TRBJ2-7; D: TRBD1; length: 16; V: TRBV7-9; CDR3: CASSPRVGTVLYEQYF; DNA: TGTGCCAGCAGCCCGCGCGTCGGGACAGTCCTCTACGAGCAGTACTTC
size: .; J: TRBJ2-5; D: TRBD2; length: 16; V: TRBV15; CDR3: CATSGLAGGPGETQYF; DNA: TGTGCCACCAGCGGTCTAGCGGGAGGGCCGGGGGAGACCCAGTACTTC
size: once; J: TRBJ2-7; D: .; length: 10; V: TRBV12-1; CDR3: CASLGGEQYF; DNA: TGTGCCAGCCTCGGGGGAGAGCAGTACTTC
size: .; J: TRBJ2-7; D: .; length: 14; V: TRBV4-1; CDR3: CASSQRQDFYEQYF; DNA: TGCGCCAGCAGCCAAAGACAGGACTTCTACGAGCAGTACTTC
size: .; J: TRBJ2-6; D: TRBD1; length: 16; V: TRBV27; CDR3: CASSLGQGYGANVLTF; DNA: TGTGCCAGCAGTTTAGGACAGGGGTACGGGGCCAACGTCCTGACTTTC
size: once; J: TRBJ2-1; D: TRBD2; length: 15; V: TRBV7-8; CDR3: CASTLLGSGAREQFF; DNA: TGTGCCAGCACTCTCCTAGGGAGCGGGGCCCGCGAGCAGTTCTTC
size: .; J: TRBJ2-1; D: TRBD2; length: 15; V: TRBV5-1; CDR3: CASSSRLADYNEQFF; DNA: TGCGCCAGCAGTTCCCGACTAGCGGACTACAATGAGCAGTTCTTC
size: few; J: TRBJ1-2; D: .; length: 16; V: TRBV5-4; CDR3: CASSSGVQGANYGYTF; DNA: TGTGCCAGCAGCTCAGGGGTCCAGGGAGCTAACTATGGCTACACCTTC
size: .; J: TRBJ2-7; D: .; length: 12; V: TRBV20-1; CDR3: CSASRQGSEQYF; DNA: TGCAGTGCTAGTCGGCAGGGAAGCGAGCAGTACTTC
size: .; J: TRBJ2-7; D: .; length: 12; V: TRBV5-1; CDR3: CASSQGSYEQYF; DNA: TGCGCCAGCAGTCAGGGCTCCTACGAGCAGTACTTC
size: few; J: TRBJ1-5; D: TRBD1; length: 16; V: TRBV2; CDR3: CASSDGQGPSNQPQHF; DNA: TGTGCCAGCAGTGATGGACAGGGACCTAGCAATCAGCCCCAGCATTTT
size: .; J: TRBJ1-5; D: TRBD1; length: 15; V: TRBV6-2/TRBV6-3; CDR3: CASSYSNRGGQPQHF; DNA: TGTGCCAGCAGTTACAGCAACAGGGGTGGCCAGCCCCAGCATTTT
size: .; J: TRBJ1-1; D: .; length: 13; V: TRBV6-4; CDR3: CASTRAMNTEAFF; DNA: TGTGCCAGCACCCGCGCTATGAACACTGAAGCTTTCTTT
size: .; J: TRBJ1-6; D: TRBD1; length: 14; V: TRBV7-2; CDR3: CASSLRQGNSPLHF; DNA: TGTGCCAGCAGCTTAAGACAGGGTAATTCACCCCTCCACTTT
size: .; J: TRBJ2-1; D: TRBD2; length: 15; V: TRBV7-2; CDR3: CASSFYPLAGGEQFF; DNA: TGTGCCAGCAGCTTCTACCCTTTGGCGGGAGGAGAGCAGTTCTTC
size: .; J: TRBJ1-5; D: TRBD1; length: 13; V: TRBV5-6; CDR3: CASHGQDGQPQHF; DNA: TGTGCCAGCCACGGACAGGATGGTCAGCCCCAGCATTTT
size: .; J: TRBJ2-7; D: TRBD1; length: 16; V: TRBV24-1; CDR3: CATFSDSDRGGYEQYF; DNA: TGTGCCACCTTTTCCGACTCGGACAGGGGGGGGTACGAGCAGTACTTC
size: .; J: TRBJ1-1; D: .; length: 13; V: TRBV19; CDR3: CASRVQGRTEAFF; DNA: TGTGCCAGTAGAGTACAGGGTAGGACTGAAGCTTTCTTT
size: .; J: TRBJ1-6; D: .; length: 17; V: TRBV27; CDR3: CARKGLPLSSYNSPLHF; DNA: TGTGCCAGAAAGGGACTACCCTTGAGCTCCTATAATTCACCCCTCCACTTT
size: .; J: TRBJ2-1; D: .; length: 12; V: TRBV9; CDR3: CASSRTRGEQFF; DNA: TGTGCCAGCAGCAGAACCCGTGGCGAGCAGTTCTTC
size: .; J: TRBJ2-7; D: TRBD2; length: 15; V: TRBV7-9; CDR3: CASKPLAGGVREQYF; DNA: TGTGCCAGCAAGCCTTTAGCGGGAGGAGTGCGCGAGCAGTACTTC
size: .; J: TRBJ2-3; D: .; length: 13; V: TRBV27; CDR3: CASSGYGTDTQYF; DNA: TGTGCCAGCTCCGGGTATGGCACAGATACGCAGTATTTT
size: .; J: TRBJ2-5; D: TRBD2; length: 17; V: TRBV2; CDR3: CASSEAPLAGLLGTQYF; DNA: TGTGCCAGCAGTGAAGCTCCCCTAGCGGGGCTCCTGGGGACCCAGTACTTC